This T cell receptor (beta chain) was identified during a study of T cells after yellow fever vaccination. Study findings and constraints: One caveat is that FACS-sorted repertoires could contain abundant clonotypes contaminating from the bulk population. Although most clonotypes did not, a small share appeared in both CD4 and CD8 compartments. Post-booster repertoires contained most primary-vaccination clones again (about 95% CD4, approximately 88% CD8).

J was trimmed by 0 bases and V by 6 bases; bases with no gene match: 9. CDR3 length: 16 amino acids. Synthesis of TCR cDNA relied on 5'RACE template switching, which attached a universal primer site and UMIs. TCRdb used MiXCR to reprocess the 5' RACE reads, holding one entry per CDR3 protein. The repertoire consists of around 47,000 distinct CDR3 sequences, with roughly 7% occurring once and the leading ten covering 15%. This clonotype came up many times. The clonotype comes from a young man who received the YFV17D yellow fever vaccine. The rearrangement joins TRBV12-3 or TRBV12-4 to TRBJ1-2; 8 bases match TRBD1. The specimen comprised CD8+ T cells not binding an NS4B(214-222) dextramer, sorted from PBMCs, sampled 45 days after the yellow fever booster vaccination. Here the CDR3 DNA reads TGTGCCAGCAGACTTGGGACAGGAGGAGCTAACTATGGCTACACCTTC. It translates to CASRLGTGGANYGYTF.